This TCR beta chain comes out of a study of shared clonotypes between healthy human individuals. Study-level information: Per donor, CD8 memory used one plate, CD8 naive used two, CD4 memory used three and CD4 naive used three.

Trimming left V 2 bases short and J 2 bases short, with 8 bases between. CDR1 and CDR2 (germline): SGDLS, YYNGEE. The CDR3 contains 14 residues. The naive CD8 fraction comprised CD45RO-negative cells positively selected for CCR7 and excluded terminally differentiated effector memory CD45RA+ cells. Deep-level assay runs were performed. Measured with immunoSEQ multiplex PCR; TCRdb has only the in-frame clones, and not every one. The sample holds around 700,000 clones, about 91% seen once. The sample was naive CD8+ T cells sorted from blood. The chain recombines TRBV9 with TRBJ1-5; D is perhaps TRBD1 (6 bases). The TCR originated in a man aged 30 to 45 in good health. This CDR3 is CASSVGAGNQPQHF. In DNA, the CDR3 is TGTGCCAGCAGCGTGGGGGCGGGCAATCAGCCCCAGCATTTT. The full variable domain, rest sourced from reference TRBV9 and TRBJ1-5, is DSGVTQTPKHLITATGQRVTLRCSPRSGDLSVYWYQQSLDQGLQFLIQYYNGEERAKGNILERFSAQQFPDLHSELNLSSLELGDSALYFCASSVGAGNQPQHFGDGTRLSIL.